This is a list of T cell receptor beta chains from one sample in a study of cytomegalovirus exposure and HLA in healthy donors. TCRdb's table, derived via immunoSEQ multiplex PCR, lists solely in-frame clones and lacks some. The table records approximately 160,000 clones, roughly nine tenths of them present only once. Sequenced material: PBMCs. All receptors come from a woman in her twenties or thirties in good health and CMV-seronegative. Each CDR3 is given with its conserved first and last residue. D genes are given only for firm matches. Expanded clones get a size class; other rows say once, few or many, or leave the size out.

J gene,clone size,V gene,D gene,CDR3 DNA,CDR3 protein
TRBJ1-1,-,TRBV7-2,-,TGTGCCAGCAGCTCATCATGGAGGAACACTGAAGCTTTCTTT,CASSSSWRNTEAFF
TRBJ2-7,-,TRBV4-2,-,TGTGCCAGCAGCCGAGAGGGAGCCTTATACTACGAGCAGTACTTC,CASSREGALYYEQYF
TRBJ2-1,-,TRBV7-9,TRBD1,TGTGCCAGCAGCTTCCAGGACAGGGTTTCTAATGAGCAGTTCTTC,CASSFQDRVSNEQFF
TRBJ2-7,-,TRBV6-6,-,TGTGCCAGCAGTTACTCGACAGCCAAGGGCGGGGAGGACTTC,CASSYSTAKGGEDF
TRBJ2-3,-,TRBV6-4,-,TGTGCCAGCAGTGACGGGGCGGAAACAGATACGCAGTATTTT,CASSDGAETDTQYF
TRBJ2-1,-,TRBV27,-,TGTGCCAGCAGTTTATCGGAATCCCAGGGGTGGGCTGAGCAGTTCTTC,CASSLSESQGWAEQFF
TRBJ1-1,-,TRBV9,-,TGTGCCAGCAGCATCGGACAGAACACTGAAGCTTTCTTT,CASSIGQNTEAFF
TRBJ1-5,-,TRBV30,-,TGTGCCTGGAGTATAGGGGCGGTCAATCAGCCCCAGCATTTT,CAWSIGAVNQPQHF
TRBJ2-2,-,TRBV27,-,TGTGCCAGCAGTTTACGCCCCGGGGAGCTGTTTTTT,CASSLRPGELFF
TRBJ2-5,-,TRBV6-6,TRBD1,TGTGCCAGCACGGGAACAGGGGATACCCAGTACTTC,CASTGTGDTQYF
TRBJ1-1,-,TRBV29-1,-,TGCAGCGTTGAGATGGGGCCGGGGGAGGCTGAAGCTTTCTTT,CSVEMGPGEAEAFF
TRBJ1-4,-,TRBV5-1,-,TGCGCCAGCAGCTTGGATAGCGGGGCGGGTCGAGAAAAACTGTTTTTT,CASSLDSGAGREKLFF
TRBJ2-1,few,TRBV18,TRBD1,TGTGCCAGCTCCCCCCTAACAGGGGTCTCCTACAATGAGCAGTTCTTC,CASSPLTGVSYNEQFF
TRBJ2-3,-,TRBV7-2,TRBD2,TGTGCCAGCAGCTTTAGCGGGAAGGGGACAGATACGCAGTATTTT,CASSFSGKGTDTQYF
TRBJ1-3,-,TRBV12-5,-,TGTGCTAGTGGTTTGGTACGCGGCACCATATATTTT,CASGLVRGTIYF
TRBJ1-5,-,TRBV15,-,TGTGCCACCAGCAGATCGAGGGGGGCTCAGCCCCAGCATTTT,CATSRSRGAQPQHF
TRBJ1-5,-,TRBV12-5,TRBD1,TGTGCTAGTGGTTTGGCAGGGACAGGGGATAGCAATCAGCCCCAGCATTTT,CASGLAGTGDSNQPQHF
TRBJ2-7,-,TRBV12-5,-,TGTGCTAGTGGTCTGCAGGGAGTCTACGAGCAGTACTTC,CASGLQGVYEQYF
TRBJ2-1,-,TRBV11-2,TRBD2,TGTGCCAGCAGCTTAGAAAGCGGGGACAATGAGCAGTTCTTC,CASSLESGDNEQFF
TRBJ1-1,-,TRBV27,TRBD1,TGTGCCAGCAGTTTATTTGGAGGGGGCGCATCTGAGACTGAAGCTTTCTTT,CASSLFGGGASETEAFF
TRBJ2-4,-,TRBV28,-,TGTGCCAGCCGAGGCGGCCCAGCCAAAAACATTCAGTACTTC,CASRGGPAKNIQYF
TRBJ2-1,many,TRBV5-4,-,TGTGCCAGCAGCTTCGAAGGGTGGGATGAGCAGTTCTTC,CASSFEGWDEQFF
TRBJ2-5,-,TRBV28,-,TGTGCCAGCAGTTTCGGGGAGACCCAGTACTTC,CASSFGETQYF
TRBJ2-1,-,TRBV5-1,-,TGCGCCAGCAGCTTGGTGGGGGGGGCGCTGACTAGCCACAACAATGAGCAGTTCTTC,CASSLVGGALTSHNNEQFF
TRBJ1-1,-,TRBV4-3,-,TGCGCCAGCAGCCAAGAGGTAGTAGGGCTGAGGACTGAAGCTTTCTTT,CASSQEVVGLRTEAFF
TRBJ2-7,-,TRBV7-2,TRBD1,TGTGCCAGCAGCTCCGGGACAGGTACCTACGAGCAGTACTTC,CASSSGTGTYEQYF
TRBJ1-1,-,TRBV2,-,TGTGCCAGAGGAACAATGGTGAACACTGAAGCTTTCTTT,CARGTMVNTEAFF
TRBJ2-7,-,TRBV29-1,-,TGCAGCGTTGAAGGGGACTACGAGCAGTACTTC,CSVEGDYEQYF
TRBJ1-1,-,TRBV29-1,-,TGCAGCGCAGACCGGACATGGAACACTGAAGCTTTCTTT,CSADRTWNTEAFF
TRBJ1-5,once,TRBV5-1,-,TGCGCCAGCAGCCCGGACGGGGACACAAATCAGCCCCAGCATTTT,CASSPDGDTNQPQHF
TRBJ1-4,-,TRBV6-1,-,TGTGCCAGCAGTGAACGTGTTCGGGGATCGGTGACTAATGAAAAACTGTTTTTT,CASSERVRGSVTNEKLFF
TRBJ2-7,-,TRBV6-5,-,TGTGCCAGCAGTTACAGGGAGTTGCACGAGCAGTACTTC,CASSYRELHEQYF
TRBJ1-6,-,TRBV14,-,TGTGCCAGCAGCCAATATCTGGGAGGCAATTCACCCCTCCACTTT,CASSQYLGGNSPLHF
TRBJ1-6,-,TRBV4-3,-,TGCGCCAGCAGCCAAGAACTGGGTTCCTATAATTCACCCCTCCACTTT,CASSQELGSYNSPLHF
TRBJ2-3,-,TRBV5-4,-,TGTGCCAGCAGTTTGGGATCGGCGGATACGCAGTATTTT,CASSLGSADTQYF
TRBJ2-3,-,TRBV11-3,TRBD2,TGTGCCAGCAGCTTAGGTACAGCGGGAGCGACAGATACGCAGTATTTT,CASSLGTAGATDTQYF
TRBJ2-3,-,TRBV19,TRBD2,TGTGCCAGTAGTCGTGGGGGGACTAGCGGGAGATCAGATACGCAGTATTTT,CASSRGGTSGRSDTQYF
TRBJ2-1,-,TRBV5-4,-,TGTGCCAGCAGCTTGGAACCCCCTCCCAAGGAGCAGTTCTTC,CASSLEPPPKEQFF
TRBJ2-7,once,TRBV7-6,-,TGTGCCAGCAGCTTAGGGGGGGGGCGGTCCTACGAGCAGTACTTC,CASSLGGGRSYEQYF
TRBJ2-3,-,TRBV5-6,TRBD1,TGTGCCAGCAGCTTGTCAGGACAGGGGGCGGCAGATACGCAGTATTTT,CASSLSGQGAADTQYF
TRBJ1-4,-,TRBV27,-,TGTGCCAGCACTTCCACTTTCGGTGAAAAACTGTTTTTT,CASTSTFGEKLFF
TRBJ1-4,-,TRBV28,TRBD1,TGTGCCAGCAGAGGGACAGGAATGGGCACTAATGAAAAACTGTTTTTT,CASRGTGMGTNEKLFF
TRBJ2-1,-,TRBV9,-,TGTGCCAGCAGCACGACTGGGGTTGGGGAGCAGTTCTTC,CASSTTGVGEQFF
TRBJ2-7,-,TRBV14,-,TGTGCCAGCAATCGTGGCGGGCGCCTCTACGAGCAGTACTTC,CASNRGGRLYEQYF
TRBJ1-5,-,TRBV19,-,TGTGCCAGTAGTATAGGTGAGCTACACAGCAATCAGCCCCAGCATTTT,CASSIGELHSNQPQHF